Each of the 13 T cell receptor beta chains below was sequenced from the same sample in a study of blood T cell repertoires in COVID-19. Clones were read by immunoSEQ multiplex PCR, and TCRdb kept only the in-frame ones, dropping some. The data hold approximately 220,000 clones, with 80% to 90% observed a single time. Sequencing was done on a sample of PBMCs or T cells enriched from blood (not recorded which). These TCRs come from a woman aged 50 to 60 who had been exposed to COVID-19.

The chain employs TRBV10-2 and TRBJ1-3, with D maybe TRBD1 (5 bases). CDR3 length: 15 amino acids. V was clipped by 7 bases and J by 4 bases, with 17 bases between them. Germline CDR1 WSHSY, CDR2 SAAADI. The chain's CDR3 is CASMAGGSRGNTIYF. Written as DNA, the CDR3 is TGCGCCAGCATGGCTGGGGGGTCTCGCGGAAACACCATATATTTT.

The chain carries TRBV24-1 and TRBJ2-1; D not certain. V lost 4 bases to trimming and J lost 0 bases, with 12 bases between them. The CDR3 length is 16 residues. Looked up from germline, CDR1 is KGHDR and CDR2 is SFDVKD. CDR3 DNA: TGTGCCACCAGTGACGTGACACCCGGCTCCTACAATGAGCAGTTCTTC. Amino acids: CATSDVTPGSYNEQFF.

The chain employs TRBV23-1 and TRBJ1-3; a possible D gene is TRBD1 (5 bases). TRBV23-1 is noted as an ORF with a role that remains uncertain. CDR3 length: 19 amino acids. Trimming cost V 4 bases and J 0 bases, with 22 bases left between them. The CDR3 DNA reads as TGCGCCAGCAGTCGAGTCAGCATGGGGGGGACTACCTCTGGAAACACCATATATTTT. Protein sequence: CASSRVSMGGTTSGNTIYF.

The chain couples TRBV9 to TRBJ1-3; D is undetermined. The V gene lost 4 bases and the J gene lost 4 bases, with 6 bases spanning the gap. CDR1 is SGDLS, CDR2 YYNGEE, per germline. There are 12 residues in the CDR3. CDR3 DNA sequence: TGTGCCAGCAGCTTGCAGGGAAACACCATATATTTT. Residues: CASSLQGNTIYF.

A remark on this clone: The same CDR3 also results from other DNA sequences found in this sample. The chain employs TRBV7-9 and TRBJ2-2; D is ambiguous. There are 14 residues in the CDR3. Per germline, CDR1 SEHNR and CDR2 FQNEAQ (reference sequence). Trimming removed 1 base at V and 2 bases at J, with 5 bases between. DNA of the CDR3: TGTGCCAGCAGCTTAGGGCTCAACACCGGGGAGCTGTTTTTT. This codes for CASSLGLNTGELFF.

The V gene is TRBV12-5, the J gene TRBJ1-1; TRBD1 aligns across 10 bases. J gave up 3 bases and V 7 bases, and 5 bases lay outside the gene matches. Germline V CDR1 and CDR2: LGHNT, FRNRAP. The CDR3 loop spans 14 amino acids. Here the CDR3 reads CASVSTGGHTEAFF. The DNA of the CDR3 is TGTGCTAGTGTCTCGACAGGGGGCCACACTGAAGCTTTCTTT.

This sequence joins TRBV6-2 or TRBV6-3 and TRBJ1-5, with 9 bases aligning to TRBD1. This CDR3 is 15 amino acids long. Per germline, CDR1 MNHEY and CDR2 SVGEGT. The trim removed 5 bases at V and 5 bases at J, leaving 7 bases unmatched. The CDR3 region has the DNA TGTGCCAGCAGTCACTTCCGGGACAGGGATCAGCCCCAGCATTTT. Translating gives CASSHFRDRDQPQHF.

The V call is TRBV27, the J call TRBJ1-1; TRBD1 matches 7 bases. CDR1 MNHEY and CDR2 SMNVEV come from the germline V gene (reference sequence). V lost 5 bases and J lost 0; bases outside the gene matches: 9. This CDR3 has 16 amino acids. The CDR3: CASSVLGTAMNTEAFF. The CDR3 DNA sequence: TGTGCCAGCAGTGTGCTCGGGACAGCCATGAACACTGAAGCTTTCTTT.

The chain links TRBV6-4 to TRBJ2-1, with D possibly being TRBD2 (6 bases). V was trimmed by 3 bases and J by 6 bases, leaving 15 bases between them. In germline, CDR1 is MRHNA, CDR2 SNTAGT. The CDR3 is made up of 15 amino acids. The CDR3 coding sequence is TGTGCCAGCAGTGATGGGGACTCGACAGTCAATGAGCAGTTCTTC. Protein product: CASSDGDSTVNEQFF.

This chain connects TRBV5-5 to TRBJ1-4, with 8 positions matching TRBD1. This CDR3 has 15 amino acids. Per the germline V gene, CDR1 is SGHKS and CDR2 is YYEKEE (reference sequence). V was clipped by 5 bases and J by 2 bases; unmatched bases: 5. The CDR3, as DNA: TGTGCCAGCAGTACAGGGGGGGGCACTAATGAAAAACTGTTTTTT. It specifies CASSTGGGTNEKLFF.

This clone has just a few counts. CDR3 protein: CASSPRDRTDTQYF. CDR3 DNA sequence: TGTGCCAGCAGTCCCCGGGACAGGACAGATACGCAGTATTTT. V is TRBV28 and J is TRBJ2-3, with 8 bases aligning to TRBD1. The CDR3 extends over 14 amino acids. V gave up 5 bases and J gave up 3 bases; unmatched junction bases: 4. Per the germline V gene, CDR1 is MDHEN and CDR2 is SYDVKM.

The genes are TRBV18 and TRBJ1-1, with D possibly being TRBD1 (6 bases). CDR3 length equals 15 residues. Per germline, CDR1 KGHSH and CDR2 LQKENI. With 3 bases removed from V and 3 bases from J, the gap between germline ends came to 14 bases. CDR3 sequence reads: CASSPLGAGDTEAFF. CDR3 nucleotide sequence: TGTGCCAGCTCACCCTTGGGGGCGGGAGACACTGAAGCTTTCTTT.

The CDR3 protein is CASSLEGGGSAYEQYF. The CDR3 nucleotides read TGCGCCAGCAGCTTGGAAGGGGGCGGATCCGCCTACGAGCAGTACTTC. This chain joins TRBV5-1 and TRBJ2-7; 7 bases line up with TRBD1. This CDR3 region has 16 residues. Germline V gene sequence: CDR1 SGHRS, CDR2 YFSETQ. Trimming cost V 0 bases and J 2 bases; bases outside gene matches: 8.